This T cell receptor (beta chain) was sequenced in a study of shared clonotypes between healthy human individuals. Selected positively for CCR7 and CD45RO-negative, naive CD8 cells excluded terminally differentiated effector memory CD45RA+ cells. J lost 11 bases, V lost 0 bases, and 10 bases had no gene match. The CDR3 has 17 residues. CDR1 is MGHRA and CDR2 is YSYEKL in the germline V gene. Sequenced by immunoSEQ multiplex PCR; TCRdb stores in-frame clones only, minus some. The data contain 560,000 or so clones, 95% to 96% of them seen just once; the ten biggest clones take up less than 0.12%. Notes on the study in general: Larger estimated richness was generally seen in naive subsets than in memory subsets. Among a handful of donors, approximately 5% of naive CD4 clonotypes were found in common.

About this clone: The antigen remains undetermined.

The chain is built from TRBV4-1 and TRBJ1-6, with 10 nucleotides matching TRBD1. The sequencing input was naive CD8+ T cells sorted from blood. This TCR came from a woman aged 30 to 39 in good health. The CDR3 loop reads CASSQEPTGDRGTPLHF. In DNA, the CDR3 is TGCGCCAGCAGCCAAGAGCCGACCGGGGACAGGGGAACACCCCTCCACTTT.